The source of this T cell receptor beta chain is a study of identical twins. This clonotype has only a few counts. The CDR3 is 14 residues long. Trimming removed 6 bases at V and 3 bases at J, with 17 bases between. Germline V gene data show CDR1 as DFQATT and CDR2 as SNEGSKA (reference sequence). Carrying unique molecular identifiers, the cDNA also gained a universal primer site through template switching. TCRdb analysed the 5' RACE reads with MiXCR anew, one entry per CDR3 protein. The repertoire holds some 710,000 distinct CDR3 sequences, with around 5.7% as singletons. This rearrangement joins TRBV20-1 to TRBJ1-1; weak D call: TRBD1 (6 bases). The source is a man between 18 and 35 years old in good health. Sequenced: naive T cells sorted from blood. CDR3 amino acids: CSARRGSRDTEAFF. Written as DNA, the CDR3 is TGCAGTGCAAGGAGGGGGAGCAGGGACACTGAAGCTTTCTTT.